This entry lists 12 T cell receptor beta chains sequenced from one sample in a study of identifying expanded T cells in peripheral blood. Using immunoSEQ multiplex PCR, the repertoire was profiled, and TCRdb retains in-frame clones only, with some absent. The sample carries more than 50,000 clones, over 80% recorded once. What was sequenced was blood. The receptors here all came from a person aged 18-70 years in good health.

V and J are TRBV10-2 and TRBJ2-5; D ambiguous. Per germline, CDR1 WSHSY and CDR2 SAAADI. Trimming removed 0 bases from V and 5 bases from J, with 4 bases in between. CDR3 length: 12 amino acids. The CDR3 DNA sequence: TGCGCCAGCAGTGAGTCGATCGAGACCCAGTACTTC. It specifies CASSESIETQYF.

This chain connects TRBV10-3 to TRBJ1-1; TRBD1 aligns across 8 bases. This CDR3 comprises 15 residues. Looked up from germline, CDR1 is ENHRY and CDR2 is SYGVKD. The trim removed 2 bases at V and 0 bases at J, leaving 2 bases unmatched. Written as DNA, the CDR3 is TGTGCCATCAGTGAGGGACAGGGAGTGAACACTGAAGCTTTCTTT. It translates to CAISEGQGVNTEAFF.

The genes are TRBV11-1 and TRBJ1-6; perhaps TRBD1 as D (5 bases). Per the germline V gene, CDR1 is SGHAT and CDR2 is FQDESV (reference sequence). This CDR3 has 14 residues. Trimming took off 4 bases at V and 7 bases at J, with 11 bases between the two ends. CDR3 DNA sequence: TGTGCCAGCAGCTACGGGGCGGGAAATTCACCCCTCCACTTT. Its protein is CASSYGAGNSPLHF.

The gene calls are TRBV4-2 and TRBJ2-2; D may be TRBD1 or TRBD2 (6 bases each). Germline CDR1 is LGHNA and CDR2 is YNFKEQ. The CDR3 extends over 13 amino acids. Trimming pared 8 bases from V and 7 bases from J, leaving 14 bases between. CDR3: CASGGTPGGELFF. In nucleotides, the CDR3 is TGTGCCAGCGGAGGGACACCGGGCGGGGAGCTGTTTTTT.

V is TRBV4-3 and J is TRBJ2-1; TRBD2 aligns across 14 bases. Germline V CDR1 and CDR2: LGHNA, YSLEER. This CDR3 spans 15 amino acids. Trimming took 8 bases from V and 7 from J; bases not matched to a gene: 7. The CDR3: CASASTSGRGNEQFF. The CDR3 DNA sequence: TGCGCCAGCGCATCGACTAGCGGGAGGGGAAATGAGCAGTTCTTC.

The V and J genes are TRBV6-1 and TRBJ1-1, with no clear D. CDR3 length equals 13 residues. The ends were cut back, 3 bases at V and 0 bases at J, with 5 bases in the middle. Per germline, CDR1 MNHNS and CDR2 SASEGT. CDR3: CASSDDLNTEAFF. As DNA, the CDR3 is TGTGCCAGCAGTGATGATCTGAACACTGAAGCTTTCTTT.

This chain links TRBV19 with TRBJ2-6, with D unclear. Trimming shortened V by 5 bases and J by 4 bases, and 9 bases separated the two germline ends. CDR3 length: 14 amino acids. The germline V gene encodes CDR1 LNHDA and CDR2 SQIVND (reference sequence). Here the CDR3 reads CASSGEFGANVLTF. CDR3 nucleotides: TGTGCCAGTAGTGGCGAGTTCGGGGCCAACGTCCTGACTTTC.

J is TRBJ2-3 and V is TRBV7-8; D possibly corresponds to TRBD2 (5 bases). Trimming removed 2 bases at V and 0 bases at J, with 15 bases between. CDR1 is SGHVS, CDR2 FQNEAQ, per germline. The CDR3 is 17 residues long. CDR3 residues: CASSLYASGTSTDTQYF. CDR3 bases: TGTGCCAGCAGCTTATATGCAAGCGGAACTAGCACAGATACGCAGTATTTT.

The genes are TRBV6-1 and TRBJ1-4; tentatively, D is TRBD1 (5 bases). Germline V gene lookup returns CDR1 MNHNS and CDR2 SASEGT. Trimming pared 1 base from V and 3 bases from J, leaving 9 bases between. The CDR3 totals 15 residues. CDR3: CASSEGGRANEKLFF. CDR3 nucleotide sequence: TGTGCCAGCAGTGAAGGGGGCAGAGCTAATGAAAAACTGTTTTTT.

This rearrangement joins TRBV5-1 to TRBJ1-1, with D perhaps matching TRBD1 (6 bases). CDR3 size: 13 residues. The germline V and J ends were trimmed by 5 bases and 8 bases, with 16 bases remaining between them. Germline V gene sequence: CDR1 SGHRS, CDR2 YFSETQ. The CDR3 nucleotides are TGCGCCAGCAGGGCGGGGGTGGACAGCGAAGCTTTCTTT. It is translated as CASRAGVDSEAFF. The full variable domain, rest sourced from reference TRBV5-1 and TRBJ1-1, is KAGVTQTPRYLIKTRGQQVTLSCSPISGHRSVSWYQQTPGQGLQFLFEYFSETQRNKGNFPGRFSGRQFSNSRSEMNVSTLELGDSALYLCASRAGVDSEAFFGQGTRLTVV.

Only a few counts were recorded for this clone. V gene TRBV6-1 combines with J gene TRBJ1-2, with a weak D call TRBD1 (5 bases). From germline, CDR1 is MNHNS and CDR2 SASEGT. Trimming took 5 bases from V and 8 from J, leaving 12 bases between them. CDR3 length equals 12 residues. CDR3 sequence: CASSPGRRGYTF. For the CDR3, the DNA is TGTGCCAGCAGTCCGGGGCGGCGGGGCTACACCTTC.

The chain combines TRBV7-9 with TRBJ2-2; D is unclear. The CDR3 has 12 residues. Germline values: CDR1 SEHNR, CDR2 FQNEAQ (reference sequence). The V end was cut by 5 bases, the J end by 3 bases, with 4 bases between. DNA of the CDR3: TGTGCCAGCAGCAGACACACCGGGGAGCTGTTTTTT. Protein product: CASSRHTGELFF.